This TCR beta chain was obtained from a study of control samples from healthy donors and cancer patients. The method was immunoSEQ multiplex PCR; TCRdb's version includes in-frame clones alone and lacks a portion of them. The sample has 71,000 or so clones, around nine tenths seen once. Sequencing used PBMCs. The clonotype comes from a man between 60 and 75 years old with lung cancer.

CDR3 DNA: TGCGCCAGCAGGGCCGGGACAGTGCGCGGCGGGGAGCTGTTTTTT. Its protein product is CASRAGTVRGGELFF. The V gene is TRBV5-1, the J gene TRBJ2-2; 7 nucleotides line up with TRBD1. The J segment lost 7 bases and the V segment lost 5 bases, leaving 11 bases of the junction unmatched. The length of the CDR3 is 15 residues. Germline V lookup: CDR1 SGHRS, CDR2 YFSETQ.